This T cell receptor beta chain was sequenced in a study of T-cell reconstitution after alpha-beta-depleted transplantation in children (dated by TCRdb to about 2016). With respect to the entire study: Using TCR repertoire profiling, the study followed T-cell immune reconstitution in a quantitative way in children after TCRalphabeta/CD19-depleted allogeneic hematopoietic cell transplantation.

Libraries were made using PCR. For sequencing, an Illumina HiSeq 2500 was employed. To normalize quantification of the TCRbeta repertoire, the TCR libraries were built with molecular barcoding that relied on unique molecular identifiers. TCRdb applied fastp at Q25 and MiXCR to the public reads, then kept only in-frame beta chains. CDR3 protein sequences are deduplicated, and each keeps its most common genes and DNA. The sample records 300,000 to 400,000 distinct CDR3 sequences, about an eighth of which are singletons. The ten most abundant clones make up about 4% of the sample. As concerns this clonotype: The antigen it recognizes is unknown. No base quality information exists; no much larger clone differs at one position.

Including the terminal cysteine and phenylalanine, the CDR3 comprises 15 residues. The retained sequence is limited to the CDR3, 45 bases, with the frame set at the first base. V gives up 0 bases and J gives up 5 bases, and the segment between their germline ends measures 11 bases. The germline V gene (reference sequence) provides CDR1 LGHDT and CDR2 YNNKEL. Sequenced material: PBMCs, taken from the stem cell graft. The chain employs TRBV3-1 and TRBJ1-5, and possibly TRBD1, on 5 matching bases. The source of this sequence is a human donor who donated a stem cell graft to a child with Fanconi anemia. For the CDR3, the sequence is CASSQDAGSDQPQHF. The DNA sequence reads TGTGCCAGCAGCCAAGACGCAGGGTCTGATCAGCCCCAGCATTTT.